The T cell receptor (beta chain) described here comes from a study of monozygotic twins with cystic fibrosis (dated by TCRdb to 2020 to 2023). At the level of the whole study: Barcoded libraries were made from roughly 2.8 micrograms of fragmented DNA using roughly 14 PCR cycles. The study compared TCR beta repertoires within and between 16 monozygotic twin pairs with cystic fibrosis to assess genetic influence on V and J gene usage. Made up mostly of children and adolescents, the cohort included ten female and six male twin pairs ranging in age from about 2.0 to 36.4 years, with a median of roughly 9 years. On the day blood was drawn, the twins' weight-for-height and FEVPerc (FEV1 disease centile) were ranked against those of the approximately 990 cohort participants. Data for three of the twin pairs had been reported earlier in a different context. The research as a whole found: The greatest similarity to the co-twin was observed for V gene usage in 13 of 16 pairs and for J usage in 8 of 16 pairs, which suggested genetic constraints. Nucleotide-identical clonotype sharing was significantly higher within monozygotic CF twin pairs than between unrelated CF individuals (P = 0.000026, Mann-Whitney). Simpson clonality was generally low (median 0.0095), which suggests a naive-dominated repertoire, and clonality was higher in the most severely affected patients. The cohort was small, and no association was found between shared CDR3 numbers and age, concordance or disease severity.

TCR beta CDR3 regions were amplified by multiplex PCR with the immunoSEQ immune profiling system according to the manufacturer's instructions. An Illumina NextSeq system was used for sequencing. Concerning the study's data processing: Sequence data were processed on the immunoSEQ Analyzer platform, and clonality was calculated as the square root of Simpson's index of productive rearrangements. Similarity in V and J usage was measured by Jensen-Shannon distance, and OLGA was used to compute CDR3 generation probabilities. Shared CDR3 sequences were searched against the immuneACCESS database (August 2020) and VDJdb (December 2020). Here the immuneACCESS table is served through TCRdb, limited to in-frame sequences with V and J called. Missing clones are a known gap in these copies; in checked studies unresolved V genes cover under half, and the rest lacks a known reason. That table is the source of V, J and clone size, and D and trimming were worked out from the DNA. A total of about 30,000 clones appear in this sample, approximately 80% of them only once. The ten largest clones take up 0.8% to 1% of the sample.

The twin pairs came from the European Cystic Fibrosis Twin and Sibling Study Cohort, which recruited patients from over a hundred CF clinics across 14 European countries. Both zygosity and CFTR genotype were checked in-house, and zygosity was tested with multiplex PCR across nine short tandem repeat loci. Each twin gave a peripheral blood sample, and clinical parameters were documented on that same day of blood sampling. Genomic DNA was isolated from peripheral blood cells with phenol/chloroform and kept in TE buffer at 4 degrees C. This clone came up once. Its antigen target is currently unknown. Within one base of it there is no much larger clone, and no base qualities were kept. Germline trimming: 5 bases from V, 0 bases from J; junction bases outside gene matches: 7. From a lookup of the germline V gene (reference sequence), CDR1 and CDR2 are SGHNT and YYREEE. Including cysteine and phenylalanine, the CDR3 has 15 amino acids. CDR3 DNA is the only sequence kept; it has 45 bases, read in frame from the first base.

This receptor was obtained from a girl aged 2 to 9 with cystic fibrosis. Sequenced input: blood. Recombination linked TRBV5-4 to TRBJ1-1; 7 junctional bases match TRBD1. The DNA sequence reads TGTGCCAGCAGACGTACGACAGGGATGAACACTGAAGCTTTCTTT. It codes for CASRRTTGMNTEAFF.